A selection of T cell receptor beta chains follows, all from one sample in a study of T cells in tumors after PD-1 blockade. Only in-frame clones appear in the TCRdb table, and some are missing; sequencing was by immunoSEQ multiplex PCR. The data show about 47,000 clones, roughly three quarters seen once. Sequencing was performed on PBMCs, taken before anti-PD-1 therapy. These receptors came from a human donor with advanced basal cell or squamous cell carcinoma (not recorded which). The CDR3 runs from the conserved cysteine through the conserved F or W. The order of the fields is V gene, J gene, clone size, D gene, CDR3 DNA, CDR3 protein. A D gene is named only where the DNA matches it firmly. The listing skips clone size in some rows; elsewhere it reads once, few, many or a size class.

v_gene: TRBV29-1; j_gene: TRBJ1-3; abundance: .; d_gene: TRBD1; CDR3nt: TGCAGCGTTGACAGGGGGCCTGGAAACACCATATATTTT; CDR3aa: CSVDRGPGNTIYF
v_gene: TRBV2; j_gene: TRBJ2-2; abundance: .; d_gene: .; CDR3nt: TGTGCCAGCTGTCAAAATCCGGACACCGGGGAGCTGTTTTTT; CDR3aa: CASCQNPDTGELFF
v_gene: TRBV5-1; j_gene: TRBJ2-3; abundance: once; d_gene: .; CDR3nt: TGCGCCAGCAGCAGGGCAGATAGCACAGATACGCAGTATTTT; CDR3aa: CASSRADSTDTQYF
v_gene: TRBV9; j_gene: TRBJ2-3; abundance: once; d_gene: TRBD2; CDR3nt: TGTGCCAGCAGCGTAGTGGCGGGGGTAGATACGCAGTATTTT; CDR3aa: CASSVVAGVDTQYF
v_gene: TRBV5-1; j_gene: TRBJ1-1; abundance: .; d_gene: .; CDR3nt: TGCGCCAGCAGCAGCACTAGAGTGAACACTGAAGCTTTCTTT; CDR3aa: CASSSTRVNTEAFF
v_gene: TRBV20-1; j_gene: TRBJ2-7; abundance: .; d_gene: .; CDR3nt: TGCAGTGCTGGTGTAAGCGGGCCGACCTACGAGCAGTACTTC; CDR3aa: CSAGVSGPTYEQYF
v_gene: TRBV4-1; j_gene: TRBJ1-4; abundance: once; d_gene: TRBD1; CDR3nt: TGCGCCAGCAGCCGACTAGGACAGGGTGGTGGTGAAAAACTGTTTTTT; CDR3aa: CASSRLGQGGGEKLFF
v_gene: TRBV3-1/TRBV3-2; j_gene: TRBJ2-3; abundance: few; d_gene: .; CDR3nt: TGTGCCAGCAGCCAGGAAGACAGAGCTACAGATACGCAGTATTTT; CDR3aa: CASSQEDRATDTQYF
v_gene: TRBV5-6; j_gene: TRBJ1-1; abundance: .; d_gene: .; CDR3nt: TGTGCCAGCAGCTTGATGGGTATGGCTGAAGCTTTCTTT; CDR3aa: CASSLMGMAEAFF
v_gene: TRBV7-9; j_gene: TRBJ2-1; abundance: .; d_gene: TRBD1; CDR3nt: TGTGCCAGCAGCGCGGACAGGAACTACAATGAGCAGTTCTTC; CDR3aa: CASSADRNYNEQFF
v_gene: TRBV11-3; j_gene: TRBJ2-3; abundance: .; d_gene: TRBD2; CDR3nt: TGTGCCAGCAGCCTTTCTAGCGGGAGCACAGATACGCAGTATTTT; CDR3aa: CASSLSSGSTDTQYF
v_gene: TRBV7-6; j_gene: TRBJ1-1; abundance: .; d_gene: .; CDR3nt: TGTGCCAGCAGCTTAGCGAGGCAGCTGAACACTGAAGCTTTCTTT; CDR3aa: CASSLARQLNTEAFF
v_gene: TRBV13; j_gene: TRBJ2-3; abundance: .; d_gene: TRBD2; CDR3nt: TGTGCCAGCAGCTTAGGAGTCGCGGGGGGGCCCACAGATACGCAGTATTTT; CDR3aa: CASSLGVAGGPTDTQYF
v_gene: TRBV24-1; j_gene: TRBJ2-2; abundance: once; d_gene: .; CDR3nt: TGTGCCACCAGCCGCTCTATGAACACCGGGGAGCTGTTTTTT; CDR3aa: CATSRSMNTGELFF
v_gene: TRBV2; j_gene: TRBJ1-1; abundance: .; d_gene: .; CDR3nt: TGTGCCAGCCGCGGGGCGGAGCTGGGCACTGAAGCTTTCTTT; CDR3aa: CASRGAELGTEAFF
v_gene: TRBV5-1; j_gene: TRBJ2-7; abundance: few; d_gene: .; CDR3nt: TGCGCCAGCAGCCTACAGGGTTTCGAGCAGTACTTC; CDR3aa: CASSLQGFEQYF
v_gene: TRBV5-1; j_gene: TRBJ2-1; abundance: .; d_gene: .; CDR3nt: TGCGCCAGCAGCTTGGAGCAGGGGTTTTATCATGAGCAGTTCTTC; CDR3aa: CASSLEQGFYHEQFF
v_gene: TRBV4-1; j_gene: TRBJ2-7; abundance: .; d_gene: .; CDR3nt: TGCGCCAGCAGCCAACCCCCCTCCTACGAGCAGTACTTC; CDR3aa: CASSQPPSYEQYF
v_gene: TRBV29-1; j_gene: TRBJ2-7; abundance: .; d_gene: .; CDR3nt: TGCAGCGTCCGCAACAGCTTCTACGAGCAGTACTTC; CDR3aa: CSVRNSFYEQYF
v_gene: TRBV10-2; j_gene: TRBJ2-5; abundance: once; d_gene: .; CDR3nt: TGCGCCAGCAGCTTACTAGTGTCGGAGACCCAGTACTTC; CDR3aa: CASSLLVSETQYF
v_gene: TRBV5-1; j_gene: TRBJ1-2; abundance: .; d_gene: TRBD1; CDR3nt: TGCGCCAGCGCGCGGACAGGCTATGGCTACACCTTC; CDR3aa: CASARTGYGYTF
v_gene: TRBV7-9; j_gene: TRBJ2-1; abundance: .; d_gene: TRBD1; CDR3nt: TGTGCCAGCAGCCTCGCCCGACAGGGCGATGAGCAGTTCTTC; CDR3aa: CASSLARQGDEQFF
v_gene: TRBV6-6; j_gene: TRBJ2-7; abundance: .; d_gene: TRBD1; CDR3nt: TGTGCCAGCAGTTCCACGAGGGTGGGACAGGGGTGGCAGTACTTC; CDR3aa: CASSSTRVGQGWQYF
v_gene: TRBV28; j_gene: TRBJ2-2; abundance: .; d_gene: TRBD2; CDR3nt: TGTGCCAGCAGTCTGGGACTAGCGGGAGTGAAGACCGGGGAGCTGTTTTTT; CDR3aa: CASSLGLAGVKTGELFF
v_gene: TRBV13; j_gene: TRBJ2-1; abundance: once; d_gene: .; CDR3nt: TGTGCCAGCAGCTTAGAGGGGCTAGCTCCATTTTACAATGAGCAGTTCTTC; CDR3aa: CASSLEGLAPFYNEQFF
v_gene: TRBV5-1; j_gene: TRBJ1-2; abundance: .; d_gene: .; CDR3nt: TGCGCCAGCAGCTTGGCCTTTATCTCGGGGCCGGCCCCGTACTACTTC; CDR3aa: CASSLAFISGPAPYYF
v_gene: TRBV7-3; j_gene: TRBJ2-7; abundance: .; d_gene: TRBD2; CDR3nt: TGTGCCAGCAGCTTGAGCGGGGGCTACGAGCAGTACTTC; CDR3aa: CASSLSGGYEQYF
v_gene: TRBV11-3; j_gene: TRBJ1-1; abundance: .; d_gene: .; CDR3nt: TGTGCCAGCAGCTATAACAGCGCCTGGGGCACTGAAGCTTTCTTT; CDR3aa: CASSYNSAWGTEAFF
v_gene: TRBV7-8; j_gene: TRBJ2-6; abundance: .; d_gene: .; CDR3nt: TGTGCCAGCAGCTTAGAGGAGGGGTCTGGGGCCAACGTCCTGACTTTC; CDR3aa: CASSLEEGSGANVLTF
v_gene: TRBV7-9; j_gene: TRBJ1-3; abundance: .; d_gene: .; CDR3nt: TGTGCCAGCAGCTTAAGGCCCTCCTCTGGAAACACCATATATTTT; CDR3aa: CASSLRPSSGNTIYF
v_gene: TRBV5-6; j_gene: TRBJ2-7; abundance: .; d_gene: .; CDR3nt: TGTGCCAGCAGCCGCCGGACAGTTAAGCAGTACTTC; CDR3aa: CASSRRTVKQYF
v_gene: TRBV6-5; j_gene: TRBJ2-7; abundance: .; d_gene: TRBD1; CDR3nt: TGTGCCAGCAGTCTACAGGGGGCGCTTTACGAGCAGTACTTC; CDR3aa: CASSLQGALYEQYF
v_gene: TRBV7-6; j_gene: TRBJ2-1; abundance: .; d_gene: .; CDR3nt: TGTGCCAGCAGCCGGGGAGGTGGGAGGCTCTCCTACAATGAGCAGTTCTTC; CDR3aa: CASSRGGGRLSYNEQFF
v_gene: TRBV18; j_gene: TRBJ1-2; abundance: .; d_gene: TRBD1; CDR3nt: TGTGCCAGCTCACCACCGGTAGGGACAGGCAATGTTAACTATGGCTACACCTTC; CDR3aa: CASSPPVGTGNVNYGYTF
v_gene: TRBV11-3; j_gene: TRBJ2-5; abundance: .; d_gene: .; CDR3nt: TGTGCCAGCAGCCCACCCCGGGTCAATCAAGAGACCCAGTACTTC; CDR3aa: CASSPPRVNQETQYF
v_gene: TRBV6-6; j_gene: TRBJ1-2; abundance: once; d_gene: .; CDR3nt: TGTGCCAGCAGTCCCGGACAGAACTATGGCTACACCTTC; CDR3aa: CASSPGQNYGYTF
v_gene: TRBV29-1; j_gene: TRBJ2-7; abundance: many; d_gene: .; CDR3nt: TGCAGCGTCGCAGGGGCTAGGGGCCTCGAGCAGTACTTC; CDR3aa: CSVAGARGLEQYF
v_gene: TRBV5-1; j_gene: TRBJ2-2; abundance: few; d_gene: .; CDR3nt: TGCGCCAGCAGCGGATCAGGGCGCGGCACCGGGGAGCTGTTTTTT; CDR3aa: CASSGSGRGTGELFF
v_gene: TRBV4-2; j_gene: TRBJ2-3; abundance: .; d_gene: .; CDR3nt: TGTGCCAGCAGCCAAAGGGTTGGGCAGGGGAGCACAGATACGCAGTATTTT; CDR3aa: CASSQRVGQGSTDTQYF
v_gene: TRBV15; j_gene: TRBJ2-7; abundance: .; d_gene: TRBD2; CDR3nt: TGTGCCACCAGCCCAAGACTAGCGGGAGAACTCTACGAGCAGTACTTC; CDR3aa: CATSPRLAGELYEQYF
v_gene: TRBV27; j_gene: TRBJ2-1; abundance: few; d_gene: .; CDR3nt: TGTGCCAGCAGTTTAAAAGCGGCAGCGGGTGGCTACAATGAGCAGTTCTTC; CDR3aa: CASSLKAAAGGYNEQFF
v_gene: TRBV24-1; j_gene: TRBJ2-7; abundance: few; d_gene: TRBD2; CDR3nt: TGTGCCACCAGTGATTTTGGGAGGGACGGTTCCTACGAGCAGTACTTC; CDR3aa: CATSDFGRDGSYEQYF
v_gene: TRBV7-9; j_gene: TRBJ2-2; abundance: .; d_gene: TRBD1; CDR3nt: TGTGCCAGCAGCCCCGGGACAGGACCCACCGGGGAGCTGTTTTTT; CDR3aa: CASSPGTGPTGELFF
v_gene: TRBV5-1; j_gene: TRBJ2-2; abundance: .; d_gene: .; CDR3nt: TGCGCCAGCAGCCCCGTGGGGGGCAATACCGGGGAGCTGTTTTTT; CDR3aa: CASSPVGGNTGELFF
v_gene: TRBV5-5; j_gene: TRBJ2-1; abundance: .; d_gene: .; CDR3nt: TGTGCCAGCAGCTTGGAACAGGGCCACTACAATGAGCAGTTCTTC; CDR3aa: CASSLEQGHYNEQFF
v_gene: TRBV18; j_gene: TRBJ2-3; abundance: .; d_gene: TRBD2; CDR3nt: TGTGCCAGCTCACCAACTAGCGGGGTCACTGATACGCAGTATTTT; CDR3aa: CASSPTSGVTDTQYF
v_gene: TRBV11-3; j_gene: TRBJ2-7; abundance: .; d_gene: TRBD1; CDR3nt: TGTGCCAGCAGCTTCTCAGGGGGAGCCACTACTGGAGAGCAGTACTTC; CDR3aa: CASSFSGGATTGEQYF
v_gene: TRBV28; j_gene: TRBJ1-1; abundance: .; d_gene: .; CDR3nt: TGTGCCAGCCTTTCAGCAGCGCTCAACACTGAAGCTTTCTTT; CDR3aa: CASLSAALNTEAFF
v_gene: TRBV11-3; j_gene: TRBJ2-7; abundance: once; d_gene: TRBD1; CDR3nt: TGTGCCAGCAGCCCGCCGGGGACAGGATCCTACGAGCAGTACTTC; CDR3aa: CASSPPGTGSYEQYF
v_gene: TRBV18; j_gene: TRBJ2-7; abundance: few; d_gene: .; CDR3nt: TGTGCCAGCTCACCGAGGGTTGGAGACGAGCAGTACTTC; CDR3aa: CASSPRVGDEQYF